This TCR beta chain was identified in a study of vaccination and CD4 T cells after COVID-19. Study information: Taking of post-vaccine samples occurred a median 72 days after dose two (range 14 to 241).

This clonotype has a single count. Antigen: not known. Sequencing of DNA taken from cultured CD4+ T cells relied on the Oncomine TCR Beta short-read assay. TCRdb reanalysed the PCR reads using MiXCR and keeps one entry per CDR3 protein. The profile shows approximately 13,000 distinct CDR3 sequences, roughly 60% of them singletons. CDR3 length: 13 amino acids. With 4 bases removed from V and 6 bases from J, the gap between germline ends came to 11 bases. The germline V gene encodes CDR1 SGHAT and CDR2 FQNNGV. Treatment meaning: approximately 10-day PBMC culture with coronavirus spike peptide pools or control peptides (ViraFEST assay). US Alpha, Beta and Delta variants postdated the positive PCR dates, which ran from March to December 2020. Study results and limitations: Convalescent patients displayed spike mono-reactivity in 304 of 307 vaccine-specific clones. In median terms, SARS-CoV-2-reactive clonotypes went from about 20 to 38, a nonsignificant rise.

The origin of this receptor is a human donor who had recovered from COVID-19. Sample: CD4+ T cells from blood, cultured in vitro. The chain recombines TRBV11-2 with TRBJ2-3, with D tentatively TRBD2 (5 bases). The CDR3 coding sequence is TGTGCCAGCAGCTCCGGACTTCCGGATACGCAGTATTTT. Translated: CASSSGLPDTQYF.